Shown below are 13 T cell receptor beta chains from a single sample sequenced in a study of OX40 agonist ivuxolimab in advanced cancers. The library came from the immunoSEQ multiplex PCR assay. Not all clones reach the TCRdb copy of this immuneACCESS table, which keeps in-frame sequences only. Checked studies attribute under half of the gap to unresolved V genes and leave the rest unexplained. This sample is represented by around 70,000 clones; roughly 85% of them were singletons. Roughly a tenth of the sample lies in the top ten. The input for sequencing was CD4+ or CD8+ T cells sorted from blood, taken in a trial of the OX40 agonist ivuxolimab. Receptor source: an adult with an advanced solid tumor such as melanoma, head and neck, liver or kidney cancer.

This sequence joins TRBV27 and TRBJ2-7; 7 bases align to TRBD1. Germline trimming cut 5 bases from V and 3 bases from J; bases unmatched to any gene: 10. This CDR3 region has 15 residues. Germline CDR1 is MNHEY and CDR2 is SMNVEV (reference sequence). CDR3 sequence: CASSPLQGLGYEQYF. The CDR3 DNA reads as TGTGCCAGCAGTCCCCTACAGGGGTTAGGCTACGAGCAGTACTTC.

The gene calls are TRBV15 and TRBJ2-1; 10 nucleotides line up with TRBD2. With V trimmed by 4 bases and J by 8 bases, 5 bases remained unmatched. Germline V lookup: CDR1 LNHNV, CDR2 YYDKDF (reference sequence). CDR3 length: 14 amino acids. In nucleotides, the CDR3 is TGTGCCACCAGCAAGCGGGGGGGCTTTGATGAGCAGTTCTTC. Residues: CATSKRGGFDEQFF.

The rearrangement joins TRBV6-1 to TRBJ2-3; perhaps D is TRBD1 or TRBD2 (5 bases each). CDR1 and CDR2 from the germline V gene are MNHNS and SASEGT. The V gene lost 2 bases and the J gene lost 0 bases, with 15 bases spanning the gap. This CDR3 spans 17 amino acids. The CDR3: CASSELGTGGSTDTQYF. Here the CDR3 DNA reads TGTGCCAGCAGTGAACTGGGCACAGGAGGAAGCACAGATACGCAGTATTTT.

The chain employs TRBV4-3 and TRBJ1-1, with D unresolved. Germline V CDR1 and CDR2: LGHNA, YSLEER. V was pared by 0 bases and J by 7 bases, with 9 bases between. The CDR3 totals 13 residues. CDR3 nucleotide sequence: TGCGCCAGCAGCCAAGATGGGCGGGGTGAAGCTTTCTTT. This sequence encodes CASSQDGRGEAFF.

The chain has TRBV19 and TRBJ1-1; D remains unclear. Trimming took 0 bases from V and 1 from J, leaving 0 bases between them. Germline V gene data show CDR1 as LNHDA and CDR2 as SQIVND (reference sequence). CDR3 length: 12 residues. CDR3 nucleotides: TGTGCCAGTAGTATAGAGAACACTGAAGCTTTCTTT. It yields the protein CASSIENTEAFF.

The V and J genes are TRBV11-2 and TRBJ2-7; D is possibly TRBD2 (6 bases). Germline CDR1 SGHAT, CDR2 FQNNGV. CDR3 size: 14 residues. V shed 4 bases and J shed 6 bases, with 16 bases lying between them. This CDR3 is CASSSLVGGVEQYF. Written as DNA, the CDR3 is TGTGCCAGCAGCTCCTTGGTGGGCGGGGTCGAGCAGTACTTC.

This chain links TRBV18 with TRBJ2-1; tentative D call: TRBD1 (6 bases). V lost 3 bases and J lost 13, with 16 bases in between. The CDR3 covers 13 residues. Germline V lookup: CDR1 KGHSH, CDR2 LQKENI. In DNA form, the CDR3 reads TGTGCCAGCTCACCTACCGACCGGGACAAACAGTTCTTC. It specifies CASSPTDRDKQFF.

The gene calls are TRBV30 and TRBJ2-7, with TRBD2 matching 7 bases. Germline V lookup: CDR1 GTSNPN, CDR2 SVGIG (reference sequence). The CDR3 consists of 13 residues. V was clipped by 4 bases and J by 4 bases; unmatched bases: 7. As DNA, the CDR3 is TGTGCCTGGAATAGGAGGGAGGGGTACGAGCAGTACTTC. Translation gives CAWNRREGYEQYF.

The genes are TRBV1 and TRBJ2-5; no DNA check was done on the table's D call, TRBD2. TRBV1 constitutes a pseudogene. The CDR3 consists of 14 residues. This CDR3 reads CTSASGGYQETQYF. The DNA of the CDR3 is TGCACCAGCGCTAGCGGGGGCTACCAAGAGACCCAGTACTTC.

The V gene is TRBV18, the J gene TRBJ1-2; D is possibly TRBD1 (5 bases). The CDR3 extends over 15 amino acids. Looked up from germline, CDR1 is KGHSH and CDR2 is LQKENI. V was pared by 4 bases and J by 4 bases, with 16 bases between. The CDR3 nucleotides read TGTGCCAGCTCACTTGCCGGGGCAGCCTTCTATGGCTACACCTTC. Protein sequence: CASSLAGAAFYGYTF.

This clone has more than one count but fewer than ten. In nucleotides, the CDR3 is TGTGCCAGCATAGGTGGGTCGGCCGGCGGCTACACCTTC. Residues: CASIGGSAGGYTF. The chain couples TRBV6-6 to TRBJ1-2; D uncertain. The CDR3 totals 13 residues. Germline CDR1 and CDR2: MNHNY and SVGAGI (reference sequence). V was clipped by 7 bases and J by 8 bases, with 17 bases between them.

The J gene is TRBJ1-5, the V gene TRBV6-1, with D possibly TRBD1 on 5 matching bases. The CDR3 totals 17 residues. With 4 bases removed from V and 7 bases from J, the gap between germline ends came to 23 bases. Germline V gene sequence: CDR1 MNHNS, CDR2 SASEGT. The CDR3: CASSGYTLTGPEQPQHF. CDR3 coding DNA: TGTGCCAGCAGTGGATATACCCTAACAGGCCCCGAGCAGCCCCAGCATTTT.

A note on this clone: Other DNA sequences in the same sample also yield this CDR3. The genes are TRBV19 and TRBJ2-5; D ambiguous. The germline CDR1 and CDR2 sequences are LNHDA and SQIVND (reference sequence). V was pared by 1 base and J by 2 bases, with 5 bases between. CDR3 size: 13 residues. CDR3 DNA: TGTGCCAGTAGTATAGGACTTCAAGAGACCCAGTACTTC. It is translated as CASSIGLQETQYF. The variable domain in full, with the rest retrieved from reference TRBV19 and TRBJ2-5, is DGGITQSPKYLFRKEGQNVTLSCEQNLNHDAMYWYRQDPGQGLRLIYYSQIVNDFQKGDIAEGYSVSREKKESFPLTVTSAQKNPTAFYLCASSIGLQETQYFGPGTRLLVL.